Following are 29 T cell receptor beta chains from one sample sequenced in a study of blood T cell repertoires in COVID-19. The table came from immunoSEQ multiplex PCR; TCRdb's copy has only in-frame clones and leaves some out. The profile shows under 250,000 clones, more than 75% of them singletons. The material sequenced was peripheral blood. These receptors all stem from a man at least 80 years old with acute or convalescent COVID-19.

The V and J genes are TRBV24-1 and TRBJ2-1, with D possibly matching TRBD2 (7 bases). The CDR3 runs 13 residues. Germline loops: CDR1 KGHDR, CDR2 SFDVKD. Trimming removed 9 bases at V and 9 bases at J, with 17 bases between. CDR3 in DNA: TGTGCCACCGAAGGGCGGGGGCCACCTGAGCAGTTCTTC. Its translation is CATEGRGPPEQFF.

The V gene is TRBV3-1 (or the pseudogene TRBV3-2), the J gene TRBJ2-2; 11 positions agree with TRBD1. Germline lookup yields CDR1 LGHDT and CDR2 YNNKEL (reference sequence). V was clipped by 5 bases and J by 5 bases; unmatched bases: 7. The CDR3 extends over 16 amino acids. DNA of the CDR3: TGTGCCAGCAGCATAGGACAGGGGGCAGGGACCGGGGAGCTGTTTTTT. Its translation is CASSIGQGAGTGELFF.

This sequence joins TRBV7-6 and TRBJ2-7, with TRBD1 matching over 10 bases. CDR3 length: 17 amino acids. CDR1 and CDR2 from the germline V gene are SGHVS and FNYEAQ. The trim removed 4 bases at V and 0 bases at J, leaving 9 bases unmatched. The CDR3 region has the DNA TGTGCCAGCAGCTCCCGCCGGGGACAGGGGAGCTCCTACGAGCAGTACTTC. Its translation: CASSSRRGQGSSYEQYF.

On this clone itself: Other DNA sequences in this specimen translate into the identical CDR3. This chain uses TRBV28 with TRBJ1-2; 7 nucleotides agree with TRBD1. V shed 2 bases and J 1 base; nucleotides not matched to a gene: 4. CDR3 length: 15 amino acids. Per the germline V gene, CDR1 is MDHEN and CDR2 is SYDVKM. CDR3 DNA sequence: TGTGCCAGCAGTTTAAGAGGGGGCGGTAACTATGGCTACACCTTC. It is translated as CASSLRGGGNYGYTF.

The chain uses TRBV3-1 (or the pseudogene TRBV3-2) and TRBJ1-2; maybe TRBD1 (5 bases). V was clipped by 4 bases and J by 0 bases, with 9 bases between them. The CDR3 has 14 amino acids. Germline V CDR1 and CDR2: LGHDT, YNNKEL (reference sequence). CDR3: CASSPGHSNYGYTF. In DNA form, the CDR3 reads TGTGCCAGCAGCCCAGGACACTCTAACTATGGCTACACCTTC.

This chain joins TRBV15 and TRBJ2-7; 13 nucleotides line up with TRBD2. The germline V gene has CDR1 LNHNV and CDR2 YYDKDF (reference sequence). Unmatched junction bases numbered 11, after V lost 5 bases and J lost 4 bases. This CDR3 comprises 17 residues. CDR3 DNA: TGTGCCACCAGCCCTCGACTAGCGGGGGGACTTCAATACGAGCAGTACTTC. It specifies CATSPRLAGGLQYEQYF.

At least ten counts were recorded for this clone. The chain employs TRBV5-4 and TRBJ1-2, with a weak D call TRBD1 (5 bases). Germline V gene sequence: CDR1 SGHNT, CDR2 YYREEE (reference sequence). The CDR3 is 15 residues long. V was cut by 1 base and J by 7 bases, with 17 bases left in between. CDR3 nucleotides: TGTGCCAGCAGCTTGCGAGTCACAGGAGGGTTTGGCTACACCTTC. Translated: CASSLRVTGGFGYTF.

This clone came up a few times. The chain is built from TRBV5-1 and TRBJ2-6, with TRBD2 as a possible D gene (5 bases). The CDR3 runs to 15 residues. Germline values: CDR1 SGHRS, CDR2 YFSETQ. V dropped 4 bases and J dropped 1 base, with 9 bases sitting between them. This CDR3 reads CASSGTGSGANVLTF. CDR3 DNA sequence: TGCGCCAGCAGCGGAACGGGGTCTGGGGCCAACGTCCTGACTTTC.

The CDR3 reads CASSPPRGQGRGGTF. CDR3 nucleotides: TGTGCCAGCAGCCCTCCACGGGGACAGGGGAGAGGGGGGACCTTC. J is TRBJ1-2 and V is TRBV28; 10 bases line up with TRBD1. Germline V CDR1 and CDR2: MDHEN, SYDVKM. This CDR3 has 15 residues. V lost 6 bases to trimming and J lost 14 bases; unmatched junction nucleotides: 18.

The J gene is TRBJ2-3, the V gene TRBV19; D is possibly TRBD2 (5 bases). The CDR3 contains 16 residues. V lost 3 bases and J lost 2, with 15 bases in between. Germline V lookup: CDR1 LNHDA, CDR2 SQIVND (reference sequence). Here the CDR3 reads CASSILPRGYTDTQYF. As DNA, the CDR3 is TGTGCCAGTAGTATTCTCCCCCGGGGATACACAGATACGCAGTATTTT.

The chain links TRBV6-5 to TRBJ2-7; D perhaps matches TRBD2 (5 bases). The germline gives CDR1 MNHEY, CDR2 SVGAGI. The CDR3 runs 15 residues. V lost 7 bases and J lost 2, with 18 bases in between. The CDR3 DNA is TGTGCCAGCACTCCTGGACTGCTAACGACCTACGAGCAGTACTTC. Amino acids: CASTPGLLTTYEQYF.

This clone was observed a few times. The genes are TRBV4-1 and TRBJ1-3; D gene unclear. The CDR3 length is 12 residues. The V and J ends lost 4 bases and 4 bases respectively, with 5 bases between them. CDR1 and CDR2 (germline): MGHRA, YSYEKL. Here the CDR3 reads CASSPRGNTIYF. The CDR3 DNA is TGCGCCAGCAGCCCGAGGGGAAACACCATATATTTT.

The chain couples TRBV10-3 to TRBJ2-7; 7 bases are shared with TRBD2. After removal of 9 bases from V and 3 bases from J, the junction contained 5 bases not matched to a gene. CDR1 and CDR2 from the germline V gene are ENHRY and SYGVKD. The CDR3 is 12 amino acids. CDR3 protein: CAIAAGVYEQYF. The CDR3 bases are TGTGCCATTGCCGCGGGGGTCTACGAGCAGTACTTC.

V gene TRBV2 combines with J gene TRBJ1-5; D is possibly TRBD1 (6 bases). Per germline, CDR1 SNHLY and CDR2 FYNNEI. Trimming stripped 6 bases from V and 10 bases from J, with 16 bases between. CDR3 size: 13 residues. Here the CDR3 DNA reads TGTGCCAGCAGATGGACAGCCCGTAGTCCCCAGCATTTT. Its protein product is CASRWTARSPQHF.

The V call is TRBV6-5, the J call TRBJ1-2, with TRBD1 matching over 9 bases. Germline lookup yields CDR1 MNHEY and CDR2 SVGAGI. Trimming took 7 bases from V and 8 from J; bases not matched to a gene: 5. This CDR3 has 12 amino acids. The CDR3 here is CASTRTGAGYTF. CDR3 bases: TGTGCCAGCACTAGGACAGGGGCCGGCTACACCTTC.

J is TRBJ2-3 and V is TRBV7-9, with TRBD1 matching 8 bases. The V gene end was trimmed by 5 bases and the J gene end by 4 bases; junction bases not matched to a gene: 11. This CDR3 contains 16 residues. The germline gives CDR1 SEHNR, CDR2 FQNEAQ (reference sequence). CDR3 coding DNA: TGTGCCAGCAGCCCCAGGGGGCGCCTGAGCCCAGATACGCAGTATTTT. Its protein product is CASSPRGRLSPDTQYF.

V is TRBV21-1 and J is TRBJ1-4; TRBD1, the table's D call, was not compared with the DNA. TRBV21-1 is given as a pseudogene. The CDR3 extends over 14 amino acids. This CDR3 is CASSEQGVPEKLFF. CDR3 bases: TGTGCCAGCAGCGAACAGGGAGTTCCTGAAAAACTGTTTTTT.

The V and J genes are TRBV7-9 and TRBJ1-6, with 12 bases that match TRBD1. The CDR3 has 17 amino acids. Per germline, CDR1 SEHNR and CDR2 FQNEAQ (reference sequence). The V gene end was trimmed by 4 bases and the J gene end by 5 bases; junction bases not matched to a gene: 6. The CDR3 reads CASSSGQGANDNSPLHF. CDR3 in DNA: TGTGCCAGCAGCTCGGGACAGGGGGCGAATGATAATTCACCCCTCCACTTT. The whole variable domain, filled in from reference TRBV7-9 and TRBJ1-6, reads DTGVSQNPRHKITKRGQNVTFRCDPISEHNRLYWYRQTLGQGPEFLTYFQNEAQLEKSRLLSDRFSAERPKGSFSTLEIQRTEQGDSAMYLCASSSGQGANDNSPLHFGNGTRLTVT.

V usage is TRBV5-4 and J usage is TRBJ2-4; a possible D gene is TRBD1 (6 bases). Germline assignment: CDR1 SGHNT and CDR2 YYREEE (reference sequence). The ends were cut back, 0 bases at V and 2 bases at J, with 12 bases in the middle. CDR3 length: 16 amino acids. The CDR3 nucleotides read TGTGCCAGCAGCTTGGTTGGGACACCCTCCAAAAACATTCAGTACTTC. Residues: CASSLVGTPSKNIQYF. Drawing the rest from reference TRBV5-4 and TRBJ2-4, the complete variable domain is ETGVTQSPTHLIKTRGQQVTLRCSSQSGHNTVSWYQQALGQGPQFIFQYYREEENGRGNFPPRFSGLQFPNYSSELNVNALELDDSALYLCASSLVGTPSKNIQYFGAGTRLSVL.

The chain couples TRBV14 to TRBJ2-7; TRBD2 matches 8 bases. V was clipped by 4 bases and J by 0 bases; unmatched bases: 5. This CDR3 has 15 amino acids. Germline V CDR1 and CDR2: SGHDN, FVKESK. The CDR3 reads CASSRVAGGSYEQYF. The CDR3, as DNA: TGTGCCAGCAGCCGCGTTGCGGGGGGCTCCTACGAGCAGTACTTC. The variable domain in full, completed from reference TRBV14 and TRBJ2-7, reads EAGVTQFPSHSVIEKGQTVTLRCDPISGHDNLYWYRRVMGKEIKFLLHFVKESKQDESGMPNNRFLAERTGGTYSTLKVQPAELEDSGVYFCASSRVAGGSYEQYFGPGTRLTVT.

This clone was observed a single time. This chain connects TRBV18 to TRBJ1-1; D not resolved. The germline gives CDR1 KGHSH, CDR2 LQKENI. The CDR3 loop spans 14 amino acids. V lost 3 bases to trimming and J lost 5 bases, with 13 bases between them. DNA for the CDR3: TGTGCCAGCTCACCGAAGGTCTCCGGGACTGAAGCTTTCTTT. Protein: CASSPKVSGTEAFF. Complete variable domain (other parts from reference TRBV18 and TRBJ1-1): NAGVMQNPRHLVRRRGQEARLRCSPMKGHSHVYWYRQLPEEGLKFMVYLQKENIIDESGMPKERFSAEFPKEGPSILRIQQVVRGDSAAYFCASSPKVSGTEAFFGQGTRLTVV.

This chain joins TRBV6-5 and TRBJ1-1, with 9 bases fitting TRBD1. The CDR3 runs to 12 residues. Germline V lookup: CDR1 MNHEY, CDR2 SVGAGI. V shed 6 bases, J shed 9 bases, and the junction held 5 bases outside the gene matches. The CDR3 region has the DNA TGTGCCAGCAGACGCGACAGGGGGAAAGCTTTCTTT. Residues: CASRRDRGKAFF.

J is TRBJ1-2 and V is TRBV24-1; D is uncertain. Trimming cost V 4 bases and J 8 bases, with 13 bases left between them. Germline V CDR1 and CDR2: KGHDR, SFDVKD. CDR3 size: 13 residues. The CDR3 DNA sequence: TGTGCCACCAGTGAGAGGAGAAGCGACGGCTACACCTTC. Protein: CATSERRSDGYTF.

This clone was observed a few times. J is TRBJ1-2 and V is TRBV28; unclear D gene. The CDR3 covers 16 residues. V lost 4 bases and J 7 bases, leaving 22 bases between the germline ends. From germline, CDR1 is MDHEN and CDR2 SYDVKM. CDR3 DNA: TGTGCCAGCAGTTCCCTCACTCGCCCCCGACTGGGTGGCTACACCTTC. Translation: CASSSLTRPRLGGYTF.

The chain couples TRBV4-2 to TRBJ1-2; D uncertain. In germline, CDR1 is LGHNA, CDR2 YNFKEQ. V shed 4 bases and J shed 3 bases, with 12 bases lying between them. This CDR3 comprises 14 residues. The CDR3 is CASSRDSIDYGYTF. The CDR3 coding sequence is TGTGCCAGCAGCCGAGACTCTATAGACTATGGCTACACCTTC.

This chain uses TRBV7-9 with TRBJ1-2, with unresolved D. V lost 6 bases, J lost 6 bases, and 20 bases lay in between. In germline, CDR1 is SEHNR, CDR2 FQNEAQ (reference sequence). The CDR3 is made up of 15 amino acids. The CDR3 DNA is TGTGCCAGCAGTCCTCAGGAGGCCCGGGCGAATGGCTACACCTTC. This codes for CASSPQEARANGYTF.

The J gene is TRBJ1-2, the V gene TRBV2; TRBD1 aligns across 10 bases. V gave up 4 bases and J gave up 12 bases; unmatched junction bases: 5. CDR1 SNHLY and CDR2 FYNNEI come from the germline V gene. The CDR3 totals 12 residues. CDR3 nucleotide sequence: TGTGCCAGCAGTGCCGGGACAGGGGTCCACACCTTC. The encoded protein is CASSAGTGVHTF.

This clone has more than one count but fewer than ten. V usage is TRBV5-4 and J usage is TRBJ2-5; 8 nucleotides agree with TRBD1. The CDR3 runs to 15 residues. The V gene end was trimmed by 7 bases and the J gene end by 0 bases; junction bases not matched to a gene: 8. Per germline, CDR1 SGHNT and CDR2 YYREEE (reference sequence). The CDR3, as DNA: TGTGCCAGCGGGAACAGCAGGGGGCACCAAGAGACCCAGTACTTC. Its protein product is CASGNSRGHQETQYF.

The chain recombines TRBV3-1 (or the pseudogene TRBV3-2) with TRBJ2-1; the match to TRBD2 covers 10 bases. CDR1 and CDR2 (germline): LGHDT, YNNKEL (reference sequence). The CDR3 covers 14 residues. V was pared by 4 bases and J by 4 bases, with 1 base of the junction left unmatched. The CDR3 region has the DNA TGTGCCAGCAGCCCTAGCGGGAGATACAATGAGCAGTTCTTC. This codes for CASSPSGRYNEQFF.